This T cell receptor beta chain was found in a study of CD8 T cells in ankylosing spondylitis. Study observations and caveats: Ankylosing spondylitis blood seemed to carry a telltale TCR beta motif made of eight or nine highly homologous variants.

Trimming removed 6 bases from V and 1 base from J; junction bases left unmatched: 5. The CDR3 is made up of 15 amino acids. Via MiXCR, TCRdb re-called the 5' RACE reads, giving one row per CDR3 protein. The sample yields some 840,000 distinct CDR3 sequences, 10% to 15% seen once. As concerns this clonotype: The antigen remains unidentified.

Sequencing used blood, either unsorted or a sorted T cell fraction (not recorded which). The clonotype originates from a male donor with ankylosing spondylitis. J is TRBJ2-2 and V is TRBV12-3 or TRBV12-4; the match to TRBD1 covers 7 bases. As DNA, the CDR3 is TGTGCCAGCAGCCGGGGACAGATGAACACCGGGGAGCTGTTTTTT. Its protein product is CASSRGQMNTGELFF.